This entry is about one T cell receptor (beta chain). Its antigen is not identified. This CDR3 comprises 14 residues. V was cut by 2 bases and J by 7 bases, with 15 bases left in between. CDR1 and CDR2 from the germline V gene are MNHEY and SVGEGT. The data were taken from a study of blood T cells in healthy people across ages. Findings and caveats of the study: Shifts in expanded clonotypes may have been confounded by donor CMV status, which was unknown.

Combining a sample-barcoded 5' primer with a J-beta primer mix, a second PCR ran for about 7 to 12 cycles. TCRdb called the 5' RACE reads again in MiXCR, with one record for every CDR3 protein. The repertoire includes a few hundred thousand distinct CDR3 sequences, 27% of them detected once, and approximately 17% sits in the top ten. Peripheral blood samples of roughly 9.8 milliliters were drawn from each donor. The chain is built from TRBV6-2 or TRBV6-3 and TRBJ2-7; D remains ambiguous. This TCR was recovered from a woman between 65 and 79 years old in good health. Sample: blood. In nucleotides, the CDR3 is TGTGCCAGCAGTTACATCTCCTCGGCGGAGGAGCAGTACTTC. As protein: CASSYISSAEEQYF.